This TCR beta chain came from a study of Ad26.COV2.S vaccination and SARS-CoV-2 variants. Study-wide context: Ad26.COV2.S was injected intramuscularly once or twice, 56 days apart.

Worth noting for this clone: Its antigen is as yet unknown.

Assay: immunoSEQ multiplex PCR; the TCRdb copy retains only in-frame clones and omits some. The table shows about 350,000 clones, with 88% occurring only once. The J segment lost 4 bases and the V segment lost 0 bases, leaving 6 bases of the junction unmatched. From germline, CDR1 is KGHSH and CDR2 LQKENI. CDR3 size: 15 residues. Study-wide results and limits: TCR breadth and depth estimates may have understated total T cell responses.

Sample treatment: around 19 received Ad26.COV2.S at low or high dose, single or two shots; 5 received placebo; per-sample allocation not given. Specimens were obtained on day 63 following the first vaccine or placebo injection. The individual, an adult aged 18-55 years, was a donor in Boston. The shot given was an Ad26 vector that makes Wuhan-strain SARS-CoV-2 spike. V is TRBV18 and J is TRBJ2-7; TRBD1 agrees at 7 bases. The clonotype was recovered from a person aged 18 to 59 who received the Ad26.COV2.S COVID-19 vaccine or a placebo. Source: peripheral blood, taken in a trial of Ad26.COV2.S vaccine versus placebo. The CDR3 sequence is CASSPPGQFRYEQYF. In DNA, the CDR3 is TGTGCCAGCTCACCACCGGGACAGTTCAGGTACGAGCAGTACTTC.